The next 5 T cell receptor beta chains were all read from a single sample in a study of shared clonotypes between healthy human individuals. Repertoires were generated with immunoSEQ multiplex PCR, while TCRdb's copy carries only in-frame clones and drops some. The data contain roughly 1,500,000 clones, around 98% of them seen just once; the ten biggest clones take up around 0.47%. Input material: naive CD4+ T cells sorted from blood. Subset in this sample: CD45RA+ positively selected. These receptors were collected from a man aged 25-45 years in good health.

The CDR3 sequence is CASSLPRSSWETQYF. Written as DNA, the CDR3 is TGTGCCAGCAGCCTACCCCGTTCCTCCTGGGAGACCCAGTACTTC. V and J are TRBV7-9 and TRBJ2-5; D remains unclear. The germline V gene has CDR1 SEHNR and CDR2 FQNEAQ (reference sequence). The CDR3 spans 15 residues. V dropped 5 bases and J dropped 5 bases, with 18 bases sitting between them.

The rearrangement uses TRBV7-2 and TRBJ2-3; 7 bases agree with TRBD2. Looked up from germline, CDR1 is SGHTA and CDR2 is FQGNSA. V trimming: 1 base; J trimming: 5 bases; junction bases outside the gene matches: 9. The CDR3 is 16 residues long. The CDR3 nucleotides read TGTGCCAGCAGCTTAGGGTCCGGGACTATTGTAGATACGCAGTATTTT. Its protein is CASSLGSGTIVDTQYF. Full variable domain (outside the CDR3, taken from reference TRBV7-2 and TRBJ2-3): GAGVSQSPSNKVTEKGKDVELRCDPISGHTALYWYRQSLGQGLEFLIYFQGNSAPDKSGLPSDRFSAERTGGSVSTLTIQRTQQEDSAVYLCASSLGSGTIVDTQYFGPGTRLTVL.

J is TRBJ1-5 and V is TRBV19, with D unclear. Germline V gene lookup returns CDR1 LNHDA and CDR2 SQIVND (reference sequence). Trimming cost V 0 bases and J 14 bases, with 14 bases left between them. The CDR3 runs 13 residues. CDR3 sequence: CASSIDLSARKHF. CDR3 coding DNA: TGTGCCAGTAGTATAGATCTCTCGGCAAGGAAGCATTTT.

CDR3 amino acids: CASSERETIPGELFF. CDR3 nucleotide sequence: TGCGCCAGCAGCGAGCGGGAGACCATCCCCGGGGAGCTGTTTTTT. This chain joins TRBV5-1 and TRBJ2-2, with 8 bases lining up with TRBD2. This CDR3 is 15 amino acids long. From germline, CDR1 is SGHRS and CDR2 YFSETQ. Losses at the gene ends were 4 bases for V and 6 bases for J; bases not matched to a gene: 8.

The chain recombines TRBV6-1 with TRBJ2-5; D might be TRBD1 (5 bases). The CDR3 extends over 14 amino acids. The germline CDR1 and CDR2 sequences are MNHNS and SASEGT. Trimming took off 2 bases at V and 5 bases at J, with 12 bases between the two ends. CDR3 DNA sequence: TGTGCCAGCAGTGAATGGGGCCTTGGGGAGACCCAGTACTTC. This codes for CASSEWGLGETQYF.